In its sample, the clone carrying this TCR beta chain was seen many times. Its antigen remains unidentified. Library preparation for TCR beta used quantitative 5'-RACE with molecular barcodes. TCRdb re-called the 5' RACE reads through MiXCR, storing one row per CDR3 protein. The sample gives about 390,000 distinct CDR3 sequences, about a fifth of which show up once; roughly a sixth is in the top ten. Germline V lookup: CDR1 SGHDT, CDR2 YYEEEE. CDR3 length: 15 residues. V was shortened by 4 bases and J by 3 bases, with 13 bases between the two germline ends. This record comes from a study of CD8 T cells in ankylosing spondylitis. Study-level findings and limits: Reportedly, disease-linked clones are significantly enriched in ankylosing spondylitis patients' matched synovial fluid. Apparently characteristic of ankylosing spondylitis blood was a TCR beta motif (about eight highly homologous variants). A CD8+ phenotype characterized the disease-linked clones, which were relatively rare in peripheral blood.

The sequenced sample consisted of blood, either unsorted or a sorted T cell fraction (not recorded which). The gene calls are TRBV5-6 and TRBJ2-2; perhaps TRBD1 as D (6 bases). This TCR derives from a male donor with ankylosing spondylitis. The CDR3 coding sequence is TGTGCCAGCAGCCCTGACAGGTTGGACACCGGGGAGCTGTTTTTT. Its translation: CASSPDRLDTGELFF. The full variable domain, with the rest looked up from reference TRBV5-6 and TRBJ2-2, is DAGVTQSPTHLIKTRGQQVTLRCSPKSGHDTVSWYQQALGQGPQFIFQYYEEEERQRGNFPDRFSGHQFPNYSSELNVNALLLGDSALYLCASSPDRLDTGELFFGEGSRLTVL.